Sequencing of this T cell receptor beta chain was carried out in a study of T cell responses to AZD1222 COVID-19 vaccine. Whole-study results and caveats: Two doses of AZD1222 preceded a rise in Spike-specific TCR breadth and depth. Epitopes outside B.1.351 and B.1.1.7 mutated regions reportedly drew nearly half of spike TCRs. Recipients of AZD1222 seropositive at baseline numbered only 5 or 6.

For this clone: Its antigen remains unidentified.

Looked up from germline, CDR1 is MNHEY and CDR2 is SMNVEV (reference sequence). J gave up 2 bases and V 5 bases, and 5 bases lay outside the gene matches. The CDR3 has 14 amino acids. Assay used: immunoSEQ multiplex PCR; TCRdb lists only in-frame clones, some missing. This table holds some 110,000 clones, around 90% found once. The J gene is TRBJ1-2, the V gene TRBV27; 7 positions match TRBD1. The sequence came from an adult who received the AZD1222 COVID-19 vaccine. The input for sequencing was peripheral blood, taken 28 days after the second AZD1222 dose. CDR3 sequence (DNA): TGTGCCAGCAGTCCAGGGGGGAGGAACTATGGCTACACCTTC. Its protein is CASSPGGRNYGYTF.